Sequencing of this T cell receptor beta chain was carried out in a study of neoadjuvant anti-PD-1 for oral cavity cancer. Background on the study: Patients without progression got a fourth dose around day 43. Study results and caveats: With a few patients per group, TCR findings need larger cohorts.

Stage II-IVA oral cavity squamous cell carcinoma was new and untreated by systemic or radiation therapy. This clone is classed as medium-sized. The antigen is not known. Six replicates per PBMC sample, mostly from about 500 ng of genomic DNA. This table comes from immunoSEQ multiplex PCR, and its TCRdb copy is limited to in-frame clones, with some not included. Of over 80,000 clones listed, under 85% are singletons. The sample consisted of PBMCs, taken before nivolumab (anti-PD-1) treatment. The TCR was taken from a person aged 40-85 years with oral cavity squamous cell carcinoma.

The CDR3 sequence is CASSQVATAGGDTQYF. CDR3 nucleotides: TGCGCCAGCAGCCAAGTAGCGACCGCTGGGGGAGATACGCAGTATTTT. The rearrangement links TRBV4-1 to TRBJ2-3; perhaps D is TRBD1 or TRBD2 (5 bases each). The CDR3 is made up of 16 amino acids. Trimming shortened V by 1 base and J by 5 bases, and 16 bases separated the two germline ends. Per the germline V gene, CDR1 is MGHRA and CDR2 is YSYEKL.